This entry is about one T cell receptor (beta chain). As yet, its antigen is unknown. As the CDR3 is not closed by the conserved phenylalanine or tryptophan, this likely results from a read error. Trimming at V came to 6 bases and at J to 8 bases, leaving 12 bases not matched to a gene. CDR1 is SGHRS and CDR2 is YFSETQ in the germline V gene. There are 15 residues in the CDR3. The time point here: sample taken at primary tumor resection. The donors comprised about 69 untreated early-stage non-small cell lung cancer patients. Tumor, nontumor lung or frozen PBMC supplied whole RNA that was sequenced unsorted. Every individual TCR cDNA molecule carried its own unique molecular identifier, which allowed correction of PCR and sequencing errors. Each CDR3 protein gets one entry after TCRdb re-called the 5' RACE reads with MiXCR. The repertoire holds approximately 92,000 distinct CDR3 sequences, with approximately 12% as singletons.

The data stem from a study of spatial heterogeneity in lung cancer. General study findings and limits: Blood contained ubiquitous expanded tumor TCRs more at resection than at follow-up.

The receptor was isolated from a male donor with early-stage non-small cell lung cancer. The sequenced sample was PBMCs, obtained at surgery. The chain has TRBV5-1 and TRBJ2-1, with 9 bases identical to TRBD1. The CDR3 DNA sequence: TGCGCCAGCACCTTACAGGGGGCTCAGTTCGATGAGCAGTTCCTC. Translated: CASTLQGAQFDEQFL.